This TCR beta chain was recorded in a study of T-cell reconstitution after alpha-beta-depleted transplantation in children. This clonotype was seen repeatedly, ten times or more. V was trimmed by 0 bases and J by 1 base, leaving 9 bases between them. Germline V gene sequence: CDR1 MNHEY, CDR2 SVGAGI. This CDR3 is 15 amino acids long. Unique molecular identifiers were built into the TCRbeta library. Via MiXCR, TCRdb re-called the PCR reads, giving one row per CDR3 protein. The sample carries under 300,000 distinct CDR3 sequences, roughly a tenth recorded once. The TCR sequence derives from a human donor who donated a stem cell graft to a child with SCID. The chain joins TRBV6-5 to TRBJ1-1; perhaps TRBD1 as D (5 bases). The specimen was PBMCs from the stem cell graft donor, collected from the stem cell graft. The CDR3 DNA reads TGTGCCAGCAGTTACTCGAGTACAGGGAACACTGAAGCTTTCTTT. As protein: CASSYSSTGNTEAFF.